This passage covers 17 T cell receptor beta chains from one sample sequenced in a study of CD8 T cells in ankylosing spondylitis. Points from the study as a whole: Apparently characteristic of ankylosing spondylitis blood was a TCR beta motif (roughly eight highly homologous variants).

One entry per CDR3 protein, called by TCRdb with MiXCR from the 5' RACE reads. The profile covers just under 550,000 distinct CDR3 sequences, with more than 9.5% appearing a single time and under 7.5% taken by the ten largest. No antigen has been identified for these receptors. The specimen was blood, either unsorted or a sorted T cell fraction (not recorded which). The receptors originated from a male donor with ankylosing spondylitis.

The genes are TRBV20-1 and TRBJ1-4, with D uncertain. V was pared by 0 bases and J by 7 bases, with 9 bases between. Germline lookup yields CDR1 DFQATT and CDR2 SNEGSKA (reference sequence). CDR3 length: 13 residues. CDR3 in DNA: TGCAGTGCTAGAGATCGTAAGGTTGAAAAACTGTTTTTT. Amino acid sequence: CSARDRKVEKLFF.

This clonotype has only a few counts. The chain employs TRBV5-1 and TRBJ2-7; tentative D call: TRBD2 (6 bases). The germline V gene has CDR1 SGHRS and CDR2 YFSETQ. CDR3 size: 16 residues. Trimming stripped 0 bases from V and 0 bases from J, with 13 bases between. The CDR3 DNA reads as TGCGCCAGCAGCTTGGCCCCTAGCGCCAGCTCCTACGAGCAGTACTTC. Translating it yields CASSLAPSASSYEQYF.

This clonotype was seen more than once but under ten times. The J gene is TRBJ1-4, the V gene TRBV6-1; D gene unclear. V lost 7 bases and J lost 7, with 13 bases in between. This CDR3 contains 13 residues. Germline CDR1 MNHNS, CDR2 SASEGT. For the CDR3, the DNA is TGTGCCAGCATAACCCCCTCGCGTGAAAAACTGTTTTTT. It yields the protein CASITPSREKLFF.

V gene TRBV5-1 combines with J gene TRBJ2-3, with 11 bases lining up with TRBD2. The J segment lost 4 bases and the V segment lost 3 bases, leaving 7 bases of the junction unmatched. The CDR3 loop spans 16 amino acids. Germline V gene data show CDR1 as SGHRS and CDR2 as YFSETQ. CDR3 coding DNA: TGCGCCAGCAGCTCCACTAGCGGGAGAGCCCCAGATACGCAGTATTTT. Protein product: CASSSTSGRAPDTQYF.

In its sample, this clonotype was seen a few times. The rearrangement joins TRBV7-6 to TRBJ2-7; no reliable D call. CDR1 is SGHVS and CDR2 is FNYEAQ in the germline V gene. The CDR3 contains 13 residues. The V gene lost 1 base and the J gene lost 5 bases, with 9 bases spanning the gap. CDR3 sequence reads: CASSLGAPHEQYF. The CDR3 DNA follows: TGTGCCAGCAGCTTAGGGGCCCCCCACGAGCAGTACTTC.

The chain's CDR3 is CASSSRDGEDSPLHF. In DNA form, the CDR3 reads TGCGCCAGCAGCAGCCGGGACGGGGAGGATTCACCCCTCCACTTT. The chain employs TRBV5-1 and TRBJ1-6; D possibly corresponds to TRBD1 (5 bases). With 4 bases removed from V and 8 bases from J, the gap between germline ends came to 16 bases. Germline-derived CDR1 and CDR2 are SGHRS and YFSETQ. This CDR3 contains 15 residues.

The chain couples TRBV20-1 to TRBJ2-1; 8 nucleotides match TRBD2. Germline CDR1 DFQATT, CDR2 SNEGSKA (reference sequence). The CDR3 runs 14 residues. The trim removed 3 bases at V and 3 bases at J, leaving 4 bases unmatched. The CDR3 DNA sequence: TGCAGTGCTAGCAAGCGGGAGCACTACAATGAGCAGTTCTTC. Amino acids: CSASKREHYNEQFF.

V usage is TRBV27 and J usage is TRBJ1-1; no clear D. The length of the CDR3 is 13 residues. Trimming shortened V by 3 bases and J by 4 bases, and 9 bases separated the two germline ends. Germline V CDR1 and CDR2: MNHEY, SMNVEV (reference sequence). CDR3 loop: CASSFTTGTEAFF. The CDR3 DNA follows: TGTGCCAGCAGTTTCACTACCGGCACTGAAGCTTTCTTT.

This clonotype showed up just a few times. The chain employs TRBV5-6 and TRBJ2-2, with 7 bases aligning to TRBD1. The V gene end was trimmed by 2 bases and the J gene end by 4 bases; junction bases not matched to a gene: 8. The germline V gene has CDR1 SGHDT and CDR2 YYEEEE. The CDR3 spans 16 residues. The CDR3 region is CASSLLRDRITGELFF. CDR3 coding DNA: TGTGCCAGCAGCTTACTCCGGGACAGAATCACCGGGGAGCTGTTTTTT. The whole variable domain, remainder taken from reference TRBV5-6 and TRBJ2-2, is DAGVTQSPTHLIKTRGQQVTLRCSPKSGHDTVSWYQQALGQGPQFIFQYYEEEERQRGNFPDRFSGHQFPNYSSELNVNALLLGDSALYLCASSLLRDRITGELFFGEGSRLTVL.

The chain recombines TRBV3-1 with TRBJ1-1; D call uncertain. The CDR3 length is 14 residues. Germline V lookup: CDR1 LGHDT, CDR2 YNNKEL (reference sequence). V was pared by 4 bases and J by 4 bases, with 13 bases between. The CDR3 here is CASSLTMSGTEAFF. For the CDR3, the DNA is TGTGCCAGCAGCCTGACGATGAGTGGCACTGAAGCTTTCTTT.

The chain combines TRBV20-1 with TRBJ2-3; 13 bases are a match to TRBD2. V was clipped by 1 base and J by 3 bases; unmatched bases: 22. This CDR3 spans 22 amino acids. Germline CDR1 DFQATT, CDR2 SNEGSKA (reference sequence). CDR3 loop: CSARAPSPLITSGRALTDTQYF. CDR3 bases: TGCAGTGCTAGAGCGCCAAGCCCTCTAATAACTAGCGGGAGGGCGTTAACAGATACGCAGTATTTT.

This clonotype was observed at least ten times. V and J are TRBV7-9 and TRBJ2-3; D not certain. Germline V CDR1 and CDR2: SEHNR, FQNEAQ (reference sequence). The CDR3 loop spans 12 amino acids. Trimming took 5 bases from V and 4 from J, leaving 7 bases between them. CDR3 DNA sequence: TGTGCCAGCAGCGGATACCCAGATACGCAGTATTTT. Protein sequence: CASSGYPDTQYF.

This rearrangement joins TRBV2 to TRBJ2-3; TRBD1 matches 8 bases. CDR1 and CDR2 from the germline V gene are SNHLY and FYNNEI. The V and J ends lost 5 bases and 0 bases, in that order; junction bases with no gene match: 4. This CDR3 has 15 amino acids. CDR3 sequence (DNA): TGTGCCAGCAGTTCGGACAGGGACAGCACAGATACGCAGTATTTT. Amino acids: CASSSDRDSTDTQYF.

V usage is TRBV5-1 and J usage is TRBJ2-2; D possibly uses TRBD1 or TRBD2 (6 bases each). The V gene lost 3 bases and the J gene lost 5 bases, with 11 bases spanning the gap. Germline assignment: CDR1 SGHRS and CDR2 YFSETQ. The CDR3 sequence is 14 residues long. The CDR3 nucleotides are TGCGCCAGCAGCTCATCGGGGGCGACCGGGGAGCTGTTTTTT. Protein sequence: CASSSSGATGELFF.

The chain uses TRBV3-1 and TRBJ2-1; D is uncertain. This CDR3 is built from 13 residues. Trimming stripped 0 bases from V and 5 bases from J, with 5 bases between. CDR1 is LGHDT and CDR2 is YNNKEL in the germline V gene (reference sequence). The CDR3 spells CASSQDRHNEQFF. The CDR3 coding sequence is TGTGCCAGCAGCCAAGACCGACACAATGAGCAGTTCTTC.

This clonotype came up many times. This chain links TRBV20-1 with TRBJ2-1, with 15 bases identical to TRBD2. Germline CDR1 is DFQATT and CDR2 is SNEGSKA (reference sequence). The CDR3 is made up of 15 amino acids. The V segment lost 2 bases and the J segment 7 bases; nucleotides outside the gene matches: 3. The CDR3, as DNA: TGCAGTGCTAGAATCGGACTAGCGGGAGGGAATGAGCAGTTCTTC. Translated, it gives CSARIGLAGGNEQFF.

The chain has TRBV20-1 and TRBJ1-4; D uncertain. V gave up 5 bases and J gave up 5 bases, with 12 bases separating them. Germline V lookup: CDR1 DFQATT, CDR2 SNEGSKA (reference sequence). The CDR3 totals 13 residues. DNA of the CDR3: TGCAGTGCTCTAATGCCGGCCAATGAAAAACTGTTTTTT. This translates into CSALMPANEKLFF.